The present TCR beta chain was sequenced within a study of human T cells and chemical hapten exposure (dated by TCRdb to the early 2020s). Study-wide context: For sensitization, 2% DPC in acetone was applied to a roughly 2 cm by roughly 2 cm area of upper inner arm skin. Patients additionally received weekly therapeutic DPC doses to the scalp throughout the approximately 25-week study period. Patch testing on the upper back used Finn chambers containing 0.01% DPC, with scoring done after 6 days according to International Contact Dermatitis Research Group standards. The mostly female patient cohort included alopecia areata with under or over 50% scalp involvement, alopecia totalis and alopecia universalis. Libraries were combined into a pool for sequencing, and differences in TCR yield between samples came mainly from small differences in library volumes within the pool. This study followed changes in the peripheral blood TCR repertoire in vivo during primary and secondary sensitization of alopecia patients to the hapten diphenylcyclopropenone (DPC). Blood samples were taken from patients before sensitization (week 0) and then at 2, 6 and about 24 weeks after DPC sensitization. Blood for TCR sequencing was provided by twenty-nine alopecia patients at one to four time points (pre-sensitization, 2, 6 and 24 weeks). General findings and caveats noted by the study authors: Patch test score correlated positively with the number of PT1 expanded TCRs, reaching significance at thresholds 8, 16 and 32 but not at 4. Repeated subsampling changed both the strength of the expansion versus patch-test correlation and the threshold at which the correlation became significant. DPC sensitization did not change the number of TCRs with a frequency above 1 in 1000, and there was no evidence of changes in global repertoire structure. All patients had alopecia, a presumed autoimmune disease, so their immune response might differ from that of healthy individuals. Expanded TCRs formed significantly more large CDR3 similarity clusters than pre-sensitization or healthy control sets, consistent with antigen-driven responses.

As concerns this clonotype: The clone's antigen remains unknown. No quality values exist for individual bases; no much larger clone is one base distant.

The time point label, as the study defines it: pre-sensitization, week 0. The meaning of the sample's treatment or condition label: therapeutic diphenylcyclopropenone sensitization with weekly scalp DPC. Blood at each patch-test visit was drawn before the patch test was applied. Patients were eligible if aged 18 to 70, diagnosed with alopecia and judged suitable for DPC therapy, and pregnant patients were excluded. Unfractionated whole blood was collected in Tempus Blood RNA tubes, and total RNA was extracted from that blood. Library preparation employed RACE. The run used a NextSeq 500. During library preparation, unique molecular identifiers were attached to individual cDNA molecules so that TCRs could be counted quantitatively and reproducibly. Each blood RNA sample was used to sequence both TCR alpha and TCR beta chains. In the authors' own workflow: Samples had a median of approximately 93,000 TCRs, with a range from 23,224 to 690,600. The Decombinator software suite was used to annotate the V, J and CDR3 of the TCR reads. To make PS versus PT1 abundance plots, every sample was subsampled to the same number of TCRs (28,000). TCRs were defined as expanded if absent before sensitization and observed at least eight times at the 2-week time point. In TCRdb, the public reads were trimmed at Q25 with fastp and aligned with MiXCR, with productive beta chains retained. Entries that share a CDR3 protein sequence are merged under the most common genes and DNA. TCRdb assigned the V and J calls; the authors' analysis was not used. The sample table lists over 70,000 distinct CDR3 sequences, 11% to 15% of them with a count of one. 3.5% to 6% of the sample goes to the ten largest clones.

The source material was whole blood, sampled in connection with sensitization to the hapten diphenylcyclopropenone (DPC). The TCR was taken from a woman aged 50 to 60 with alopecia areata. Some clones in this sample may be carry-over from other donors' samples.

In nucleotides, the sequence is TGTGCCAGCAGTCGACTAGCGGCTTCGAACACCGGGGAGCTGTTTTTT. Protein translation: CASSRLAASNTGELFF. This receptor chain uses TRBV12-3 or TRBV12-4 and TRBJ2-2; 9 middle bases align to TRBD2. From the cysteine up to the phenylalanine, the CDR3 has a length of 16 residues. Solely the CDR3 DNA is kept, with 48 bases framed from the first base. From V the trimming removes 5 bases and from J it removes 0 bases, while the gene matches leave 4 bases of the junction unaccounted for.